This TCR beta chain was documented in a study of shared T cell receptors in the human thymus. Germline assignment: CDR1 MGHRA and CDR2 YSYEKL. The V gene end was trimmed by 1 base and the J gene end by 1 base; junction bases not matched to a gene: 8. This CDR3 spans 17 amino acids. Some clones are missing from TCRdb's copy, which holds only in-frame ones; the method was immunoSEQ multiplex PCR. This table holds approximately 760,000 clones, 70% to 90% found once. The same sample was also studied in work on human thymus T cells.

Source material: thymocytes. This TCR was sampled from a girl less than two years old with a congenital heart defect. The V gene is TRBV4-1, the J gene TRBJ1-1; 8 nucleotides match TRBD1. In nucleotides, the CDR3 is TGCGCCAGCAGCCAAGTTCACTTCGGGACAGGGAACACTGAAGCTTTCTTT. Its protein is CASSQVHFGTGNTEAFF.